These 28 T cell receptor beta chains came from one sample sequenced in a study of blood T cell repertoires in COVID-19. TCRdb's copy holds only in-frame clones and misses some; the assay was immunoSEQ multiplex PCR. The sample lists 160,000 or so clones, approximately 80% seen once, with over 1.5% in the top ten. The sequencing sample was made of peripheral blood. The source of these receptors is a human donor in a cohort sampled during active COVID-19.

The chain carries TRBV7-9 and TRBJ1-2; D call uncertain. The CDR3 spans 18 residues. CDR1 and CDR2 (germline): SEHNR, FQNEAQ (reference sequence). The V and J ends lost 5 bases and 3 bases respectively, with 25 bases between them. The CDR3 protein is CASSLGQVTGVGDYGYTF. In DNA form, the CDR3 reads TGTGCCAGCAGCCTAGGGCAGGTAACCGGGGTAGGAGACTATGGCTACACCTTC.

This clone was found a few times. The rearrangement joins TRBV6-6 to TRBJ1-2; TRBD1 aligns across 11 bases. The CDR3 runs 15 residues. J lost 6 bases, V lost 2 bases, and 5 bases had no gene match. CDR1 and CDR2 (germline): MNHNY, SVGAGI (reference sequence). As DNA, the CDR3 is TGTGCCAGCAGTTACGTGGACAGGGGGCGGGATGGCTACACCTTC. Protein product: CASSYVDRGRDGYTF.

This rearrangement joins TRBV28 to TRBJ2-7; a possible D gene is TRBD1 (6 bases). The germline V gene encodes CDR1 MDHEN and CDR2 SYDVKM. V lost 9 bases, J lost 3 bases, and 12 bases lay in between. The CDR3 sequence is 12 residues long. CDR3 DNA sequence: TGTGCCAGTGGACAGAGAAACTACGAGCAGTACTTC. It is translated as CASGQRNYEQYF.

The rearrangement uses TRBV25-1 and TRBJ1-4; D gene ambiguous. Trimming took off 3 bases at V and 7 bases at J, with 9 bases between the two ends. The V gene's germline CDR1 is MGHDK and CDR2 SYGVNS. The CDR3 spans 13 residues. The CDR3 nucleotides read TGTGCCAGCAGTGAGGGCAGCCGTGAAAAACTGTTTTTT. Protein sequence: CASSEGSREKLFF.

This sequence joins TRBV11-2 and TRBJ2-3; D is possibly TRBD2 (6 bases). Trimming left V 5 bases short and J 0 bases short, with 21 bases between. This CDR3 has 18 amino acids. Germline-derived CDR1 and CDR2 are SGHAT and FQNNGV. In DNA, the CDR3 is TGTGCCAGCAGCCCCCGGGGAGCGGGCGAATCTAGCACAGATACGCAGTATTTT. Its translation: CASSPRGAGESSTDTQYF. The entire variable domain, with the rest obtained from reference TRBV11-2 and TRBJ2-3, is as follows: EAGVAQSPRYKIIEKRQSVAFWCNPISGHATLYWYQQILGQGPKLLIQFQNNGVVDDSQLPKDRFSAERLKGVDSTLKIQPAKLEDSAVYLCASSPRGAGESSTDTQYFGPGTRLTVL.

This clone came up many times. The rearrangement joins TRBV3-1 (or the pseudogene TRBV3-2) to TRBJ2-7; 10 bases align to TRBD1. Germline values: CDR1 LGHDT, CDR2 YNNKEL (reference sequence). The ends lost 3 bases at V and 5 bases at J; junction bases unmatched: 7. The CDR3 is made up of 15 amino acids. The DNA for the CDR3 is TGTGCCAGCAGCCATGACAGGGGGCTAACCCACGAGCAGTACTTC. Translation gives CASSHDRGLTHEQYF.

The chain has TRBV27 and TRBJ2-7; 11 positions agree with TRBD1. In germline, CDR1 is MNHEY, CDR2 SMNVEV (reference sequence). V lost 5 bases, J lost 4 bases, and 4 bases stayed unmatched. This CDR3 region has 14 residues. The CDR3 here is CASSPGQGAYEQYF. CDR3 bases: TGTGCCAGCAGTCCAGGACAGGGGGCTTACGAGCAGTACTTC.

In this sample, this clone turned up once. This chain uses TRBV7-2 with TRBJ2-7; weak D call: TRBD2 (5 bases). Germline loops: CDR1 SGHTA, CDR2 FQGNSA. Trimming took 2 bases from V and 3 from J, leaving 8 bases between them. This CDR3 has 13 amino acids. The CDR3: CASSLRGDYEQYF. The CDR3, as DNA: TGTGCCAGCAGCTTACGGGGAGACTACGAGCAGTACTTC.

The chain is built from TRBV27 and TRBJ2-7; 8 positions agree with TRBD1. This CDR3 is built from 12 residues. The germline gives CDR1 MNHEY, CDR2 SMNVEV (reference sequence). The V gene end was trimmed by 0 bases and the J gene end by 13 bases; junction bases not matched to a gene: 5. The DNA for the CDR3 is TGTGCCAGCAGTTTATCCCAGGGGGCACCTTACTTC. It specifies CASSLSQGAPYF.

J is TRBJ2-2 and V is TRBV9; 9 nucleotides line up with TRBD2. Per germline, CDR1 SGDLS and CDR2 YYNGEE. The CDR3 is 18 residues long. Germline trimming cut 10 bases from V and 2 bases from J; bases unmatched to any gene: 18. CDR3 amino acids: CAPRVGGGGGGNTGELFF. The CDR3, as DNA: TGTGCCCCCCGCGTCGGCGGGGGGGGCGGGGGCAACACCGGGGAGCTGTTTTTT.

The chain combines TRBV6-5 with TRBJ1-1; D remains ambiguous. CDR3 size: 13 residues. V was cut by 7 bases and J by 4 bases, with 13 bases left in between. Germline loops: CDR1 MNHEY, CDR2 SVGAGI. The CDR3 loop is CASIPPGATEAFF. CDR3 DNA: TGTGCCAGCATCCCCCCAGGTGCCACTGAAGCTTTCTTT.

The J gene is TRBJ2-1, the V gene TRBV4-2, with D hard to call. V was cut by 0 bases and J by 7 bases, with 7 bases left in between. The CDR3 is 13 residues long. In germline, CDR1 is LGHNA, CDR2 YNFKEQ. CDR3 in amino acids: CASSQEASNEQFF. The CDR3 DNA reads as TGTGCCAGCAGCCAAGAGGCCTCGAATGAGCAGTTCTTC.

The chain uses TRBV19 and TRBJ1-2, with 9 bases lining up with TRBD1. CDR3 size: 16 residues. Germline V CDR1 and CDR2: LNHDA, SQIVND (reference sequence). V was pared by 6 bases and J by 2 bases, with 10 bases of the junction left unmatched. In nucleotides, the CDR3 is TGTGCCAGTAGGAGCCTCGGGACAGGGAACAACTATGGCTACACCTTC. It specifies CASRSLGTGNNYGYTF.

The chain employs TRBV9 and TRBJ1-2, with 7 bases matching TRBD1. This CDR3 comprises 17 residues. V was clipped by 4 bases and J by 4 bases; unmatched bases: 16. CDR1 and CDR2 from the germline V gene are SGDLS and YYNGEE. CDR3: CASSPSGGGQRFYGYTF. In DNA form, the CDR3 reads TGTGCCAGCAGCCCGAGCGGGGGGGGACAGAGGTTCTATGGCTACACCTTC.

The chain has TRBV18 and TRBJ2-7; D is unresolved. The CDR3 sequence is 14 residues long. Germline V gene lookup returns CDR1 KGHSH and CDR2 LQKENI. V shed 5 bases and J shed 0 bases, with 11 bases lying between them. CDR3 protein: CASSTTRSSYEQYF. The CDR3 DNA sequence: TGTGCCAGCTCAACTACAAGGAGCTCCTACGAGCAGTACTTC.

The chain is built from TRBV15 and TRBJ2-4, with D perhaps TRBD1 (7 bases). Trimming removed 5 bases at V and 8 bases at J, with 10 bases between. Germline CDR1 reads LNHNV; CDR2 reads YYDKDF (reference sequence). The CDR3 runs 12 residues. CDR3 amino acids: CATSGRGDIQYF. The CDR3, as DNA: TGTGCCACCAGCGGCAGGGGGGACATTCAGTACTTC.

This clone was seen only a few times. The chain employs TRBV18 and TRBJ2-2; TRBD2 agrees at 9 bases. This CDR3 has 18 residues. V trimming: 3 bases; J trimming: 0 bases; junction bases outside the gene matches: 8. CDR1 is KGHSH and CDR2 is LQKENI in the germline V gene. In nucleotides, the CDR3 is TGTGCCAGCTCACCTCTTAGCGCGGGAGGGCCGAACACCGGGGAGCTGTTTTTT. Translated: CASSPLSAGGPNTGELFF.

The V gene is TRBV27, the J gene TRBJ1-1; 8 nucleotides align to TRBD1. CDR1 MNHEY and CDR2 SMNVEV come from the germline V gene (reference sequence). The CDR3 runs to 14 residues. Germline trimming cut 3 bases from V and 0 bases from J; bases unmatched to any gene: 0. CDR3 amino acids: CASSLTGVNTEAFF. In DNA, the CDR3 is TGTGCCAGCAGTTTGACAGGGGTGAACACTGAAGCTTTCTTT.

The chain recombines TRBV28 with TRBJ2-7; D is ambiguous. The CDR3 consists of 12 residues. The V end was cut by 5 bases, the J end by 5 bases, with 10 bases between. Per germline, CDR1 MDHEN and CDR2 SYDVKM. CDR3 coding DNA: TGTGCCAGCAGTCTGCGGATCGACGAGCAGTACTTC. Protein sequence: CASSLRIDEQYF.

J is TRBJ2-7 and V is TRBV3-1 (or the pseudogene TRBV3-2), with TRBD1 identical over 10 bases. The V segment lost 5 bases and the J segment 3 bases; nucleotides outside the gene matches: 10. The CDR3 is 16 amino acids. From germline, CDR1 is LGHDT and CDR2 YNNKEL (reference sequence). CDR3 DNA sequence: TGTGCCAGCAGCGCATCCGACAGGGGGCTTTTCTACGAGCAGTACTTC. Its translation: CASSASDRGLFYEQYF.

The V gene is TRBV5-4, the J gene TRBJ2-3; TRBD2 aligns across 13 bases. This CDR3 is 16 amino acids long. Trimming removed 4 bases from V and 2 bases from J; junction bases left unmatched: 4. Germline V gene lookup returns CDR1 SGHNT and CDR2 YYREEE (reference sequence). The DNA of the CDR3 is TGTGCCAGCAGCCCGGGGACTAGCGGGGTCACAGATACGCAGTATTTT. This codes for CASSPGTSGVTDTQYF.

The chain has TRBV5-4 and TRBJ1-1, with TRBD1 identical over 7 bases. V dropped 1 base and J dropped 5; count of bases not matched to a gene: 11. Germline CDR1 reads SGHNT; CDR2 reads YYREEE (reference sequence). The CDR3 is 16 residues long. CDR3 in amino acids: CASSLKVAGGRTEAFF. As DNA, the CDR3 is TGTGCCAGCAGCTTGAAGGTGGCAGGGGGAAGGACTGAAGCTTTCTTT.

The chain carries TRBV19 and TRBJ2-7; 9 nucleotides match TRBD2. CDR1 and CDR2 (germline): LNHDA, SQIVND (reference sequence). CDR3 length: 15 residues. The V segment lost 4 bases and the J segment 2 bases; nucleotides outside the gene matches: 6. For the CDR3, the DNA is TGTGCCAGTAGTAGCGCTAGCGGGGTTACCTACGAGCAGTACTTC. It yields the protein CASSSASGVTYEQYF.

This clone was detected only a few times. The chain recombines TRBV28 with TRBJ2-1, with TRBD2 matching over 7 bases. CDR1 and CDR2 (germline): MDHEN, SYDVKM. Losses at the gene ends were 0 bases for V and 4 bases for J; bases not matched to a gene: 6. This CDR3 has 16 residues. For the CDR3, the DNA is TGTGCCAGCAGTTTATGGGGGGGGAGGGGTTACAATGAGCAGTTCTTC. Amino acid sequence: CASSLWGGRGYNEQFF.

The chain has TRBV25-1 and TRBJ2-1; D is unresolved. V lost 2 bases and J 4 bases, leaving 6 bases between the germline ends. The CDR3 sequence is 13 residues long. Germline CDR1 reads MGHDK; CDR2 reads SYGVNS. Here the CDR3 reads CASSELSYNEQFF. The CDR3 DNA is TGTGCCAGCAGTGAACTTTCTTACAATGAGCAGTTCTTC.

The V gene is TRBV7-2, the J gene TRBJ2-3, with D possibly matching TRBD2 (6 bases). The V gene's germline CDR1 is SGHTA and CDR2 FQGNSA. The CDR3 loop spans 17 amino acids. V was pared by 1 base and J by 1 base, with 15 bases between. The CDR3 bases are TGTGCCAGCAGCTTAGGACGGCGGGGTTTAGGCACAGATACGCAGTATTTT. Amino acids: CASSLGRRGLGTDTQYF.

J is TRBJ1-1 and V is TRBV5-1, with 9 bases fitting TRBD1. The CDR3 consists of 14 residues. Losses at the gene ends were 3 bases for V and 2 bases for J; bases not matched to a gene: 2. Germline values: CDR1 SGHRS, CDR2 YFSETQ. The CDR3 is CASSWGQGNTEAFF. The CDR3 DNA follows: TGCGCCAGCAGCTGGGGACAGGGTAACACTGAAGCTTTCTTT.

In this sample, this clone turned up a few times. This chain connects TRBV7-2 to TRBJ2-2, with D possibly being TRBD1 (5 bases). The CDR3 length is 16 residues. In germline, CDR1 is SGHTA, CDR2 FQGNSA. V was trimmed by 1 base and J by 2 bases, leaving 11 bases between them. The CDR3 region is CASSLGGQGNTGELFF. The CDR3 bases are TGTGCCAGCAGCTTAGGTGGCCAGGGAAACACCGGGGAGCTGTTTTTT.